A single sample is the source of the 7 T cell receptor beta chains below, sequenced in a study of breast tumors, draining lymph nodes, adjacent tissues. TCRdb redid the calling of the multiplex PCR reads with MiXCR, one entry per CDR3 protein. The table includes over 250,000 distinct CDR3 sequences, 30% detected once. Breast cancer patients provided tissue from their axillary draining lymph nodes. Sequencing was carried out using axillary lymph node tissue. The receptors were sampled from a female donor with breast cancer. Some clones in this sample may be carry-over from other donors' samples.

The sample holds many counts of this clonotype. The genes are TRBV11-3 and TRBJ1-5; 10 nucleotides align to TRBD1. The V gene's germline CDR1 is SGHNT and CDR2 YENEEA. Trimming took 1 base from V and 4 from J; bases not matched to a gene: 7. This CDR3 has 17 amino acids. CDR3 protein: CASSLGVQDRGNQPQHF. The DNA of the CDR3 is TGTGCCAGCAGCTTAGGGGTACAGGACAGGGGGAATCAGCCCCAGCATTTT.

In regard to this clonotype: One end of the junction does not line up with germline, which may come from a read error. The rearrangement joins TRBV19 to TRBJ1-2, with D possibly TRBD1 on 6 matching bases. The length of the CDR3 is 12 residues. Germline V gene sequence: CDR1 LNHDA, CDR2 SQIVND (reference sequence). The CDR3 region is CAGSSRDTGYTF. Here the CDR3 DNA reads TGTGCCGGTAGTAGCCGGGACACTGGCTACACCTTC.

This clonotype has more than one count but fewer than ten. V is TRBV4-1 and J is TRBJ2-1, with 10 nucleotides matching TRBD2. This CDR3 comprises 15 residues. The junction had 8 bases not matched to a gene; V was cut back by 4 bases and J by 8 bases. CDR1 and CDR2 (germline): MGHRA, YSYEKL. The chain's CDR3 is CASSPGTSETHEQFF. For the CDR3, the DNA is TGCGCCAGCAGCCCTGGGACTAGCGAAACCCATGAGCAGTTCTTC.

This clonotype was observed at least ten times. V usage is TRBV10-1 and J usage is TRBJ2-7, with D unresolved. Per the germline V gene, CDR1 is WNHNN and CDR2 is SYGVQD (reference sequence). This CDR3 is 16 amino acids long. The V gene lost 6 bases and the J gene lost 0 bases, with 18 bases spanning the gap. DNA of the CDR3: TGCGCCAGCAGCACCACCCGTGGTATCCGCTCCTACGAGCAGTACTTC. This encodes CASSTTRGIRSYEQYF.

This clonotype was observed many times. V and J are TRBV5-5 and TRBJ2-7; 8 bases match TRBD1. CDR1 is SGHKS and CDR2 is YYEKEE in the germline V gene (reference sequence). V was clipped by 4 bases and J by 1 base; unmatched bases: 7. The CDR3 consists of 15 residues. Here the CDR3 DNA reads TGTGCCAGCAGCCCTGACAGGGGTGGGTCCTACGAGCAGTACTTC. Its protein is CASSPDRGGSYEQYF.

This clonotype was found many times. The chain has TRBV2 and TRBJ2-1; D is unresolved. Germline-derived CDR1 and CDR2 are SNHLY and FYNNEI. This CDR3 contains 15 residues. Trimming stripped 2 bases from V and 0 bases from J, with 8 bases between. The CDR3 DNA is TGTGCCAGCAGTGAACGTGTAGGCTCCTACAATGAGCAGTTCTTC. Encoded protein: CASSERVGSYNEQFF.

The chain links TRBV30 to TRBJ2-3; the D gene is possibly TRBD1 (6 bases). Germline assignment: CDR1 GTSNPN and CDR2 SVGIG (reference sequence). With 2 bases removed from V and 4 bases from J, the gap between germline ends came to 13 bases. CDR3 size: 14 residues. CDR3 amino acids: CAWSRAGVADTQYF. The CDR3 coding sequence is TGTGCCTGGAGTAGAGCAGGGGTTGCAGATACGCAGTATTTT.